The 3 T cell receptor beta chains below come from one sample, sequenced in a study of T cell changes during pregnancy in multiple sclerosis. Assay used: immunoSEQ multiplex PCR; TCRdb lists only in-frame clones, some missing. Among 20,000 or so clones, just over 90% were seen once, and the ten largest hold about 0.6%. Sequencing used CD4+ T cells from peripheral blood mononuclear cells, obtained after pregnancy. These TCRs come from a female donor in good health, enrolled as a control in a pregnancy study.

The CDR3 DNA follows: TGTGCCAGCAGCGACGTCCTAGCCGCCTACGAGCAGTACTTC. This translates into CASSDVLAAYEQYF. The rearrangement joins TRBV21-1 to TRBJ2-7; the D call TRBD2 from the table was never checked on the DNA. TRBV21-1 is assigned pseudogene status. The CDR3 length is 14 residues.

This sequence joins TRBV6-1 and TRBJ1-4; the D is unclear. The CDR3 has 12 amino acids. Germline CDR1 and CDR2: MNHNS and SASEGT. Trimming cost V 7 bases and J 4 bases, with 7 bases left between them. CDR3 region: CASIGLNEKLFF. The CDR3 DNA reads as TGTGCCAGCATTGGACTTAATGAAAAACTGTTTTTT.

This clone was counted a single time. The CDR3 DNA reads TGCGCCAGCAGCCGAGGGGAGGGGGGGCCTTCCAATGAGCAGTTCTTC. Translated: CASSRGEGGPSNEQFF. This chain joins TRBV4-1 and TRBJ2-1; D may be TRBD2 (7 bases). Germline V gene sequence: CDR1 MGHRA, CDR2 YSYEKL. V lost 4 bases and J 6 bases, leaving 19 bases between the germline ends. The CDR3 loop spans 16 amino acids.